This T cell receptor beta chain was identified in a study of blood T cell repertoires in COVID-19. Study information: Specimens from acute and convalescent COVID-19 originated in the United States, Italy and Spain. T cells, B-cell-depleted T cells, or PBMCs supplied cDNA or gDNA.

Trimming took 2 bases from V and 11 from J, leaving 15 bases between them. Germline V CDR1 and CDR2: MNHEY, SVGAGI. The length of the CDR3 is 13 residues. In the authors' workflow: It was from reference gene primer amplification that nucleated cell counts were estimated. Some clones are missing from TCRdb's copy, which holds only in-frame ones; the method was immunoSEQ multiplex PCR. From that table come the V and J calls and clone size; the DNA was used to work out D and trimming. The sample consists of 70,000 to 85,000 clones, over 70% of them appearing once. Sequencing was performed on peripheral blood. This receptor was identified in a man older than 75 with active or convalescent COVID-19. V usage is TRBV6-5 and J usage is TRBJ1-1; D unresolved. The CDR3 DNA reads as TGTGCCAGCAGTTACAACGGGGAGATAGGGGCTTTCTTT. Residues: CASSYNGEIGAFF.